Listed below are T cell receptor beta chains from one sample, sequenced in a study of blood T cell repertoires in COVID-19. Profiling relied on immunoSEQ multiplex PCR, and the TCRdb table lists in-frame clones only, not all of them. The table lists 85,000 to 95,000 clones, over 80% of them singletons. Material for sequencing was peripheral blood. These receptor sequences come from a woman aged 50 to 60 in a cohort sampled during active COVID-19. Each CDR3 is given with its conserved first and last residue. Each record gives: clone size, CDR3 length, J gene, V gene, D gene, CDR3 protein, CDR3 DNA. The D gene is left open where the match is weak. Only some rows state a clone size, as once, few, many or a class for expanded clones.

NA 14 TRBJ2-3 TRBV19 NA CASSISGNTDTQYF TGTGCCAGTAGTATATCAGGGAATACAGATACGCAGTATTTT
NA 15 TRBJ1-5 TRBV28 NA CASRPTGTYNQPQHF TGTGCCAGCAGACCAACAGGCACTTACAATCAGCCCCAGCATTTT
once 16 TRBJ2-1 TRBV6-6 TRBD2 CASLLETSGYNNEQFF TGTGCCAGCCTTCTCGAGACTAGCGGGTATAACAATGAGCAGTTCTTC
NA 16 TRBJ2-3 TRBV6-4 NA CASSDSTGTSTDTQYF TGTGCCAGCAGTGACTCGACGGGAACTAGCACAGATACGCAGTATTTT
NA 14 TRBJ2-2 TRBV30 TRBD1 CAWDRGGGTGELFF TGTGCCTGGGACAGGGGTGGGGGCACCGGGGAGCTGTTTTTT
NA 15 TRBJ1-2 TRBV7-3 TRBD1 CASSSAGTGTGGYTF TGTGCCAGCAGCTCGGCAGGGACAGGGACGGGCGGCTACACCTTC
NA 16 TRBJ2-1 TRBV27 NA CASSSRQVRDYNEQFF TGTGCCAGCAGCTCACGACAGGTCAGGGACTACAATGAGCAGTTCTTC
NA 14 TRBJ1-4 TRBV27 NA CASSLSEATGKLFF TGTGCCAGCAGTTTATCGGAGGCGACCGGAAAACTGTTTTTT
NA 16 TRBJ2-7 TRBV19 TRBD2 CASSIWLAGGGSEQYF TGTGCCAGTAGTATCTGGCTAGCGGGAGGGGGCTCCGAGCAGTACTTC
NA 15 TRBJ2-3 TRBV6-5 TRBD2 CASSLQRERADTQYF TGTGCCAGCAGTCTACAGCGGGAGAGGGCAGATACGCAGTATTTT
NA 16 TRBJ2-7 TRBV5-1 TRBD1 CASSLTARTGFYEQYF TGCGCCAGCAGCTTGACGGCCCGGACAGGGTTCTACGAGCAGTACTTC
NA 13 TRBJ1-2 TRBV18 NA CASSPSQAYGYTF TGTGCCAGCTCACCAAGTCAAGCCTATGGCTACACCTTC
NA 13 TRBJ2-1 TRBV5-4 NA CASSLAGGTEQFF TGTGCCAGCAGCTTGGCCGGCGGCACTGAGCAGTTCTTC
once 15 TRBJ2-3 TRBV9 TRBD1 CASSLRQGGTDTQYF TGTGCCAGCAGCCTCAGACAGGGTGGCACAGATACGCAGTATTTT
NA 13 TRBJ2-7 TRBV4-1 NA CASSPMTSYEQYF TGCGCCAGCAGCCCCATGACAAGTTACGAGCAGTACTTC
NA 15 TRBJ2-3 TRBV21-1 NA CASSTTGGRSDTQYF TGTGCCAGCAGCACAACAGGGGGCAGGTCAGATACGCAGTATTTT
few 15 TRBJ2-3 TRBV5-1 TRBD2 CASSLGGSRIDTQYF TGCGCCAGCAGCTTGGGCGGGAGTCGGATAGATACGCAGTATTTT
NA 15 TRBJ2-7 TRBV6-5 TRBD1 CASPRDRGKSYEQYF TGTGCCTCACCTCGGGACAGGGGGAAATCCTACGAGCAGTACTTC
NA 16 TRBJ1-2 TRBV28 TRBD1 CASSLRDRDLLGGYTF TGTGCCAGCAGTTTACGGGACAGGGATCTGTTGGGTGGCTACACCTTC
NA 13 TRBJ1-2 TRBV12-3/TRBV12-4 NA CASVGGSNYGYTF TGTGCCAGCGTTGGGGGCTCCAACTATGGCTACACCTTC
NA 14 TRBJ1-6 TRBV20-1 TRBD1 CSASARTGESPLHF TGCAGTGCTAGTGCAAGGACAGGGGAGTCACCCCTCCACTTT
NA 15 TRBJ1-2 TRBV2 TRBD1 CASSEGTGPSSGYTF TGTGCCAGCAGTGAAGGGACAGGCCCCTCTTCCGGCTACACCTTC
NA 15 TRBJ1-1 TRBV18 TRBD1 CASSPSSPHRGEAFF TGTGCCAGCTCACCCTCCTCCCCCCACAGGGGTGAAGCTTTCTTT
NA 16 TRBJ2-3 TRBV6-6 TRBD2 CASSYSERESTDTQYF TGTGCCAGCAGTTACTCGGAGCGGGAAAGCACAGATACGCAGTATTTT
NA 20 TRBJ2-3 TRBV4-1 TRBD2 CASSQAPGLAGFPGGDTQYF TGCGCCAGCAGCCAAGCTCCTGGACTAGCGGGGTTTCCCGGGGGAGATACGCAGTATTTT
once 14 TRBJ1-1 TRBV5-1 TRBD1 CASTKLDRETEAFF TGCGCCAGCACGAAGTTGGACAGGGAGACTGAAGCTTTCTTT
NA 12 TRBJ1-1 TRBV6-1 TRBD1 CASSDRGRLAFF TGTGCCAGCAGTGACAGGGGGCGCCTGGCTTTCTTT
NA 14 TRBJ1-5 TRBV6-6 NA CASSYRRMDQPQHF TGTGCCAGCAGTTACCGCAGAATGGATCAGCCCCAGCATTTT
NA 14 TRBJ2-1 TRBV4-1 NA CASSKNRVSNEQFF TGCGCCAGCAGCAAAAACCGGGTTTCCAATGAGCAGTTCTTC
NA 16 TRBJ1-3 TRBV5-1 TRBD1 CASSRSDRVDGNTIYF TGCGCCAGCAGCAGATCGGACAGGGTTGACGGAAACACCATATATTTT
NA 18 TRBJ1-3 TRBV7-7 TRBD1 CASSLAAPGTGARNTIYF TGTGCTAGCAGCTTAGCGGCCCCCGGGACAGGGGCCCGAAACACCATATATTTT
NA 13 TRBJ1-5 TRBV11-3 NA CASSLNRVEPQHF TGTGCCAGCAGCTTAAACCGGGTGGAGCCCCAGCATTTT
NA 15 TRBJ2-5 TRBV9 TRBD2 CASSVSAGVRETQYF TGTGCCAGCAGCGTCTCGGCGGGAGTAAGAGAGACCCAGTACTTC
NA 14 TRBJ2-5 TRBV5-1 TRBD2 CASSYLSGGETQYF TGCGCCAGCAGCTACCTTAGCGGGGGGGAGACCCAGTACTTC
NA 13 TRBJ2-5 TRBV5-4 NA CASSFPGQETQYF TGTGCCAGCAGCTTCCCAGGACAAGAGACCCAGTACTTC
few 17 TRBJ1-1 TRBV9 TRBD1 CASSVGIGTGLHFEAFF TGTGCCAGCAGCGTAGGTATAGGGACAGGACTTCATTTTGAAGCTTTCTTT
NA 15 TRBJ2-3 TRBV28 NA CASSLGGAGTDTQYF TGTGCCAGCAGCTTAGGCGGGGCGGGCACAGATACGCAGTATTTT
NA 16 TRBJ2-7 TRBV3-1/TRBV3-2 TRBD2 CASSLTPASGKGEQYF TGTGCCAGCAGCCTCACCCCGGCTAGCGGGAAGGGCGAGCAGTACTTC
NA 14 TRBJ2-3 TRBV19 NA CASSTGQLTDTQYF TGTGCCAGTAGTACCGGACAGCTCACAGATACGCAGTATTTT
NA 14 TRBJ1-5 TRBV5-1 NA CASSLGQGSQPQHF TGCGCCAGCAGCTTGGGGCAGGGGAGCCAGCCCCAGCATTTT